This T cell receptor (beta chain) was sequenced for a study of T cell responses to AZD1222 COVID-19 vaccine. Study-wide points: Repertoire collection took place solely once the T cell response had peaked. Spike-spanning, vaccine-associated CD4 TCRs were dominant at 160-218 and 743-854. Spike-specific TCR breadth and depth went up after people got two AZD1222 doses. The donors showed a predominance of white British ancestry and of females, with possible underestimation of clonal diversity.

On this clone: The antigen is not known.

TCRdb keeps only in-frame clones here, not all; method: immunoSEQ multiplex PCR. Of roughly 97,000 clones listed, approximately 90% are singletons. Per the germline V gene, CDR1 is LNHDA and CDR2 is SQIVND (reference sequence). Trimming stripped 4 bases from V and 9 bases from J, with 19 bases between. This CDR3 is 15 amino acids long. The chain is built from TRBV19 and TRBJ2-1; D ambiguous. This material consisted of peripheral blood, taken on day 0 of AZD1222 vaccination. The TCR sequence derives from an adult in good health. In DNA, the CDR3 is TGTGCCAGTAGTAGGCCAGGTGTTTACATGGCTGAGCAGTTCTTC. It encodes CASSRPGVYMAEQFF.